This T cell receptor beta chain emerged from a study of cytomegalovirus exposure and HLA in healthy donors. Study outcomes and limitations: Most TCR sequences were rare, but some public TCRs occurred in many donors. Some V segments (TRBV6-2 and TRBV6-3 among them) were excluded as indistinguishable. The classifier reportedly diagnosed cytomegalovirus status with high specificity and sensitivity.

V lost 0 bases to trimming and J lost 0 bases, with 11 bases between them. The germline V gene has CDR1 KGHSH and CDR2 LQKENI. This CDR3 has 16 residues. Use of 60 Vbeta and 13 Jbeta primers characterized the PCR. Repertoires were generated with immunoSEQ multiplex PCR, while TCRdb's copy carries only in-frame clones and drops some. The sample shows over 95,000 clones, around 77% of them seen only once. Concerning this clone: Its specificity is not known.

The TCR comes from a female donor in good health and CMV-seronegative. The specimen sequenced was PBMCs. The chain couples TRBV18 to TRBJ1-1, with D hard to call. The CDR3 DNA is TGTGCCAGCTCACCACCCCAAGCTGGAGTGAACACTGAAGCTTTCTTT. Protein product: CASSPPQAGVNTEAFF.